This TCR beta chain was profiled in a study of CXCR3-negative and CXCR3-positive naive CD8 T cells. The CDR3 has 12 residues. Germline CDR1 LNHDA, CDR2 SQIVND (reference sequence). UMI-tagged TRB cDNA libraries were built via 5' RACE. Reprocessing the 5' RACE reads, TCRdb reports a single entry for every CDR3 protein and omits DNA. Its listing shows about 9,600 distinct CDR3 sequences. Material for sequencing was naive CXCR3- CD8+ T cells from blood. Regarding subset: CD45RO-CCR7+CD27+CD95- naive CD8+ T cells lacking CXCR3 (TNR3-). The TCR sequence derives from a human donor in good health. Some clones in this sample may be carry-over from other donors' samples. The chain is built from TRBV19 and TRBJ2-3; TCRdb picks TRBD1, but there is no DNA to check that call. The CDR3 protein is CASNHGGGTQYF.